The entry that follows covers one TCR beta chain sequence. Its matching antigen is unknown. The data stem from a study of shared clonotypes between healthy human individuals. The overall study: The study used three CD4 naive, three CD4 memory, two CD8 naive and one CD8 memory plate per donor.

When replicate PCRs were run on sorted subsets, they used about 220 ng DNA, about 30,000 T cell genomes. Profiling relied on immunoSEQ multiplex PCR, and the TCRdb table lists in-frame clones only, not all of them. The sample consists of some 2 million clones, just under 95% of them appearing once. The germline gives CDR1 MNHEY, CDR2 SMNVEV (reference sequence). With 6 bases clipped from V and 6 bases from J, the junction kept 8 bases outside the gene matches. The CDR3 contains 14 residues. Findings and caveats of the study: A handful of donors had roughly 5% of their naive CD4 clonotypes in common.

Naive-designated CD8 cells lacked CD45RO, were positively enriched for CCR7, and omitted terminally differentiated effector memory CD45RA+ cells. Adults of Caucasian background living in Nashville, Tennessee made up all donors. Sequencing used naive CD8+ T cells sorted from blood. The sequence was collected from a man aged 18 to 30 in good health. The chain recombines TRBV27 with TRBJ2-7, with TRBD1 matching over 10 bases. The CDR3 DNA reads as TGTGCCAGCAGCCCCGGGACAGGGGAATTCGAGCAGTACTTC. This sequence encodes CASSPGTGEFEQYF.